The clone carrying this T cell receptor (beta chain) has a handful of counts. Its antigen is undetermined. The data originate from a study of response to subunit inactivated influenza vaccine. Broader study findings: Authors proposed each seasonal influenza vaccination draws in few new T cells.

The CDR3 extends over 14 amino acids. Per germline, CDR1 ENHRY and CDR2 SYGVKD. V was clipped by 7 bases and J by 5 bases; unmatched bases: 4. TCRdb re-called the RT-PCR reads through MiXCR, storing one row per CDR3 protein. The sample consists of about 780,000 distinct CDR3 sequences, roughly 18% of them appearing once. Sequenced here: PBMCs from blood, sampled about 5 days after vaccination. This receptor was taken from a man aged 50-60 years who received an inactivated influenza vaccine. The V gene is TRBV10-3, the J gene TRBJ2-1; 11 bases line up with TRBD1. The CDR3 nucleotides read TGTGCCATCAACCCGGGACAGGGGGACAATGAGCAGTTCTTC. Amino acids: CAINPGQGDNEQFF.